This is a list of T cell receptor beta chains from one sample in a study of blood T cell repertoires in COVID-19. TCRdb's table, derived via immunoSEQ multiplex PCR, lists solely in-frame clones and lacks some. This table has around 120,000 clones, 85% to 90% appearing once. Specimen: peripheral blood. The receptor set was obtained from a woman aged 55-70 years with COVID-19, enrolled during active disease. The CDR3 runs from the conserved cysteine through the conserved F or W. A D gene is named only where the DNA matches it firmly.

d_call: TRBD1; v_call: TRBV6-2/TRBV6-3; j_call: TRBJ1-1; cdr3_nt: TGTGCCAGCAGTACCTACAGGGGGCTCACTGAAGCTTTCTTT; cdr3_aa: CASSTYRGLTEAFF
d_call: -; v_call: TRBV12-3/TRBV12-4; j_call: TRBJ2-1; cdr3_nt: TGTGCCAGCAGCCCCGACAGTAACAATGAGCAGTTCTTC; cdr3_aa: CASSPDSNNEQFF
d_call: TRBD1; v_call: TRBV5-1; j_call: TRBJ2-7; cdr3_nt: TGCGCCAGCAGTTACGACCCGACAGGGACCTACGAGCAGTACTTC; cdr3_aa: CASSYDPTGTYEQYF
d_call: -; v_call: TRBV5-1; j_call: TRBJ2-1; cdr3_nt: TGCGCCAGCAGCTTGGCCTCCAACTCTTACAATGAGCAGTTCTTC; cdr3_aa: CASSLASNSYNEQFF
d_call: -; v_call: TRBV3-1/TRBV3-2; j_call: TRBJ1-1; cdr3_nt: TGTGCCAGCAGCCCGAAAGGGGCATCCATCAGCACTGAAGCTTTCTTT; cdr3_aa: CASSPKGASISTEAFF
d_call: -; v_call: TRBV7-9; j_call: TRBJ2-2; cdr3_nt: TGTGCCAGCAGCCCTGCTGAAAAGGGACTTTCCACCGGGGAGCTGTTTTTT; cdr3_aa: CASSPAEKGLSTGELFF
d_call: -; v_call: TRBV3-1/TRBV3-2; j_call: TRBJ2-7; cdr3_nt: TGTGCCAGCAGCCGATGCGGGGACCCTTTGAGCTACGAGCAGTACTTC; cdr3_aa: CASSRCGDPLSYEQYF
d_call: -; v_call: TRBV5-1; j_call: TRBJ2-5; cdr3_nt: TGCGCCAGCAGCTTAGATGAGGCCCAGTACTTC; cdr3_aa: CASSLDEAQYF
d_call: -; v_call: TRBV9; j_call: TRBJ2-7; cdr3_nt: TGTGCCAGCAGCTCCGAGGGACACTTATACGAGCAGTACTTC; cdr3_aa: CASSSEGHLYEQYF
d_call: TRBD2; v_call: TRBV28; j_call: TRBJ2-3; cdr3_nt: TGTGCCAGCAGTCCTATAGCGGGGAAAGGCACAGATACGCAGTATTTT; cdr3_aa: CASSPIAGKGTDTQYF
d_call: -; v_call: TRBV6-2/TRBV6-3; j_call: TRBJ1-2; cdr3_nt: TGTGCCAGCAGCCAGGACAGCTATGGCTACACCTTC; cdr3_aa: CASSQDSYGYTF
d_call: -; v_call: TRBV9; j_call: TRBJ2-3; cdr3_nt: TGTGCCAGCAGCGTAGGACGGGGGTCCACAGATACGCAGTATTTT; cdr3_aa: CASSVGRGSTDTQYF
d_call: -; v_call: TRBV18; j_call: TRBJ2-7; cdr3_nt: TGTGCCAGCTCACTGGGGCAGGTCCCTAGCGAGCAGTACTTC; cdr3_aa: CASSLGQVPSEQYF